The sequence of this TCR beta chain was determined in a study of T cell repertoires in cytomegalovirus infection. Via MiXCR, TCRdb re-called the reads, giving one row per CDR3 protein. The sample consists of some 600,000 distinct CDR3 sequences, 20% to 25% of them appearing once. This CDR3 is 12 amino acids long. The germline CDR1 and CDR2 sequences are SGHVS and FQNEAQ. The V gene lost 4 bases and the J gene lost 11 bases, with 12 bases spanning the gap. This clonotype showed up many times. This TCR was sampled from a human donor in good health (CMV status not recorded). Some clones in this sample may be carry-over from other donors' samples. Sequences were obtained from CD8+ T cells from PBMCs. The V and J genes are TRBV7-8 and TRBJ2-1; D is uncertain. As DNA, the CDR3 is TGTGCCAGCAGCTCTGATCTGGGGAAGCAGTTCTTC. This encodes CASSSDLGKQFF.